Listed here are 30 T cell receptor beta chains from one sample, sequenced in a study of shared clonotypes between healthy human individuals. Produced via immunoSEQ multiplex PCR; TCRdb's table is partial and in-frame only. The data contain 1.4 million to 1.5 million clones, around 95% of them singletons. Specimen: naive CD4+ T cells sorted from blood. The subset: CD45RA+ positively selected. These receptors were taken from a man aged 25 to 40 in good health.

The rearrangement uses TRBV5-4 and TRBJ2-1; 10 positions agree with TRBD2. The CDR3 runs to 18 residues. V was pared by 3 bases and J by 7 bases, with 16 bases of the junction left unmatched. Per germline, CDR1 SGHNT and CDR2 YYREEE (reference sequence). In nucleotides, the CDR3 is TGTGCCAGCAGCTATTCTGCTAGCGGGAGCGTTGGGAGAAATGAGCAGTTCTTC. The encoded protein is CASSYSASGSVGRNEQFF.

CDR3 nucleotide sequence: TGTGCCAGTAGTATCGGGGCAGGGAAAGTCAATGAGCAGTTCTTC. Translation gives CASSIGAGKVNEQFF. The chain combines TRBV19 with TRBJ2-1, with D perhaps TRBD1 or TRBD2 (5 bases each). Germline lookup yields CDR1 LNHDA and CDR2 SQIVND (reference sequence). The CDR3 length is 15 residues. The ends were cut back, 3 bases at V and 6 bases at J, with 15 bases in the middle.

The chain combines TRBV20-1 with TRBJ1-1, with D unclear. Germline CDR1 is DFQATT and CDR2 is SNEGSKA (reference sequence). The V end was cut by 3 bases, the J end by 7 bases, with 6 bases between. The CDR3 sequence is 10 residues long. CDR3 protein: CSASSNEAFF. Here the CDR3 DNA reads TGCAGTGCTAGTAGTAATGAAGCTTTCTTT.

This clone was recorded only once. The chain is built from TRBV27 and TRBJ2-7, with 11 bases aligning to TRBD2. Germline V lookup: CDR1 MNHEY, CDR2 SMNVEV (reference sequence). The length of the CDR3 is 17 residues. The V and J ends lost 0 bases and 2 bases, in that order; junction bases with no gene match: 6. The CDR3 coding sequence is TGTGCCAGCAGTTTATCCGCTAGCGGGAGGCCCCCCTACGAGCAGTACTTC. This encodes CASSLSASGRPPYEQYF.

This clone was detected only once. V and J are TRBV19 and TRBJ1-3; 9 positions agree with TRBD1. There are 16 residues in the CDR3. Germline assignment: CDR1 LNHDA and CDR2 SQIVND (reference sequence). Germline trimming cut 3 bases from V and 4 bases from J; bases unmatched to any gene: 7. CDR3 sequence: CASSMLGQGVGNTIYF. In DNA, the CDR3 is TGTGCCAGTAGTATGCTGGGACAGGGAGTCGGAAACACCATATATTTT.

The chain carries TRBV5-1 and TRBJ2-3, with 8 nucleotides matching TRBD2. V gave up 4 bases and J gave up 7 bases; unmatched junction bases: 20. The CDR3 loop spans 18 amino acids. Germline CDR1 SGHRS, CDR2 YFSETQ. CDR3 sequence: CASSPGATGTRVFYTQYF. The CDR3 DNA reads as TGCGCCAGCAGCCCGGGGGCTACCGGGACTAGGGTTTTTTATACGCAGTATTTT. Full variable domain (outside the CDR3, taken from reference TRBV5-1 and TRBJ2-3): KAGVTQTPRYLIKTRGQQVTLSCSPISGHRSVSWYQQTPGQGLQFLFEYFSETQRNKGNFPGRFSGRQFSNSRSEMNVSTLELGDSALYLCASSPGATGTRVFYTQYFGPGTRLTVL.

The V call is TRBV7-6, the J call TRBJ2-7, with 9 bases aligning to TRBD1. J lost 0 bases, V lost 4 bases, and 4 bases had no gene match. Germline V gene lookup returns CDR1 SGHVS and CDR2 FNYEAQ. There are 15 residues in the CDR3. The CDR3 loop reads CASSSGTGSSYEQYF. CDR3 nucleotide sequence: TGTGCCAGCAGCTCGGGGACAGGGAGCTCCTACGAGCAGTACTTC.

This clone was seen a handful of times. V gene TRBV29-1 combines with J gene TRBJ2-7; no clear D. Germline V lookup: CDR1 SQVTM, CDR2 ANQGSEA. The CDR3 length is 14 residues. The ends were cut back, 1 base at V and 2 bases at J, with 12 bases in the middle. This CDR3 reads CSVEGHAIAYEQYF. CDR3 DNA sequence: TGCAGCGTTGAAGGACACGCGATCGCCTACGAGCAGTACTTC.

This clone was seen more than once but under ten times. At one boundary the junction diverges from the germline segment, which might be a read error. CDR3 protein: CASCQGLRDSNEQYF. CDR3 DNA sequence: TGTGCCAGCTGCCAGGGTTTGAGGGACTCCAACGAGCAGTACTTC. This chain uses TRBV18 with TRBJ2-7, with D maybe TRBD2 (6 bases). The germline V gene has CDR1 KGHSH and CDR2 LQKENI. The length of the CDR3 is 15 residues.

This clone showed up just once. This sequence joins TRBV7-9 and TRBJ2-7; possible D gene TRBD2, 6 bases. CDR1 is SEHNR and CDR2 is FQNEAQ in the germline V gene (reference sequence). The V end was cut by 5 bases, the J end by 3 bases, with 17 bases between. The CDR3 has 15 amino acids. The CDR3 region has the DNA TGTGCCAGCAGCCCACCCTGGGGGGTGGGCTACGAGCAGTACTTC. Translation gives CASSPPWGVGYEQYF.

V gene TRBV10-2 combines with J gene TRBJ2-7, with TRBD1 matching over 8 bases. The CDR3 runs to 15 residues. The V and J ends lost 6 bases and 2 bases, in that order; junction bases with no gene match: 9. Per the germline V gene, CDR1 is WSHSY and CDR2 is SAAADI. The CDR3 DNA reads as TGCGCCAGCAGCGAGGGACAGGCAGATACCTACGAGCAGTACTTC. Its protein product is CASSEGQADTYEQYF.

V is TRBV7-9 and J is TRBJ2-7; TRBD1 might be the D (6 bases). V gave up 5 bases and J gave up 5 bases, with 16 bases separating them. The length of the CDR3 is 14 residues. Germline-derived CDR1 and CDR2 are SEHNR and FQNEAQ (reference sequence). The CDR3 bases are TGTGCCAGCAGCACACGACAGGAGCCCCACGAGCAGTACTTC. Amino acid sequence: CASSTRQEPHEQYF.

This clone came up once. The chain joins TRBV25-1 to TRBJ2-7, with unresolved D. CDR1 and CDR2 (germline): MGHDK, SYGVNS. This CDR3 is 12 amino acids long. V was shortened by 4 bases and J by 4 bases, with 8 bases between the two germline ends. The DNA for the CDR3 is TGTGCCAGCAGTGTAACGCGTTACGAGCAGTACTTC. The encoded protein is CASSVTRYEQYF.

This clone was detected once. This rearrangement joins TRBV11-2 to TRBJ2-3; either TRBD1 or TRBD2 may supply D (5 bases each). The CDR3 has 15 amino acids. Germline V gene sequence: CDR1 SGHAT, CDR2 FQNNGV. Deletions cut 5 bases from V and 5 bases from J, with 17 bases between. CDR3 in amino acids: CASSPTGTTGDTQYF. The CDR3 region has the DNA TGTGCCAGCAGCCCCACCGGGACCACCGGAGATACGCAGTATTTT.

For this clone: The same CDR3 is also encoded by other DNA sequences in this sample. This chain links TRBV5-1 with TRBJ1-1; 8 bases fit TRBD1. CDR1 and CDR2 from the germline V gene are SGHRS and YFSETQ. There are 13 residues in the CDR3. The V gene end was trimmed by 1 base and the J gene end by 6 bases; junction bases not matched to a gene: 2. The CDR3 region has the DNA TGCGCCAGCAGCTTGACAGGGGGGGCTGAAGCTTTCTTT. This translates into CASSLTGGAEAFF.

The chain recombines TRBV4-3 with TRBJ2-2; TRBD1 matches at 10 bases. The CDR3 contains 16 residues. Germline CDR1 reads LGHNA; CDR2 reads YSLEER. The V and J ends lost 4 bases and 5 bases, in that order; junction bases with no gene match: 7. CDR3 residues: CASSLGQGGSTGELFF. The CDR3 region has the DNA TGCGCCAGCAGCCTAGGACAGGGGGGCAGTACCGGGGAGCTGTTTTTT.

The chain carries TRBV6-1 and TRBJ1-1; a possible D gene is TRBD1 (6 bases). V was clipped by 5 bases and J by 2 bases, with 15 bases between them. From germline, CDR1 is MNHNS and CDR2 SASEGT. CDR3 length equals 15 residues. In nucleotides, the CDR3 is TGTGCCAGCAGTTCAATGGACAGCATTAACACTGAAGCTTTCTTT. Its protein product is CASSSMDSINTEAFF.

This chain links TRBV11-2 with TRBJ2-2; D unresolved. CDR1 and CDR2 from the germline V gene are SGHAT and FQNNGV. V lost 0 bases, J lost 0 bases, and 5 bases lay in between. The CDR3 totals 15 residues. CDR3 nucleotides: TGTGCCAGCAGCTTAGAACTAACGAACACCGGGGAGCTGTTTTTT. Encoded protein: CASSLELTNTGELFF.

This clone has a handful of counts. J is TRBJ2-7 and V is TRBV5-1; maybe TRBD2 (5 bases). The CDR3 sequence is 11 residues long. The V end lost 4 bases, the J end lost 4 bases, and 6 bases lay between the germline ends. Germline CDR1 is SGHRS and CDR2 is YFSETQ. The chain's CDR3 is CASSGEYEQYF. The CDR3 DNA follows: TGCGCCAGCAGCGGGGAGTACGAGCAGTACTTC.

This clone occurred once. The chain employs TRBV19 and TRBJ2-7, with D perhaps TRBD1 (5 bases). This CDR3 region has 15 residues. Deletions cut 3 bases from V and 0 bases from J, with 12 bases between. Germline CDR1 and CDR2: LNHDA and SQIVND (reference sequence). The CDR3 DNA is TGTGCCAGTAGTATGACAGTTCTCGCCTCCTACGAGCAGTACTTC. Its protein product is CASSMTVLASYEQYF.

The chain links TRBV28 to TRBJ2-3; 9 bases are shared with TRBD2. The germline CDR1 and CDR2 sequences are MDHEN and SYDVKM. V lost 5 bases and J lost 0; bases outside the gene matches: 6. CDR3 length: 16 amino acids. In nucleotides, the CDR3 is TGTGCCAGCAGTCCGCATGGACTAGCGAGCACAGATACGCAGTATTTT. Translation gives CASSPHGLASTDTQYF.

This chain links TRBV6-5 with TRBJ2-7; D is possibly TRBD1 (5 bases). V was shortened by 0 bases and J by 3 bases, with 15 bases between the two germline ends. The CDR3 extends over 16 amino acids. In germline, CDR1 is MNHEY, CDR2 SVGAGI. The CDR3 is CASSYSMFGRDYEQYF. Written as DNA, the CDR3 is TGTGCCAGCAGTTACTCGATGTTTGGCAGGGACTACGAGCAGTACTTC.

V is TRBV28 and J is TRBJ2-7, with 10 bases that match TRBD2. The CDR3 is made up of 16 amino acids. Germline V gives CDR1 MDHEN, CDR2 SYDVKM. The V segment lost 5 bases and the J segment 0 bases; nucleotides outside the gene matches: 7. The CDR3 sequence is CASSHPSGRASYEQYF. CDR3 in DNA: TGTGCCAGCAGTCACCCCAGCGGGAGGGCCTCCTACGAGCAGTACTTC.

This chain uses TRBV19 with TRBJ2-7; 8 nucleotides align to TRBD2. The CDR3 runs to 11 residues. With V trimmed by 6 bases and J by 12 bases, 7 bases remained unmatched. Germline CDR1 LNHDA, CDR2 SQIVND (reference sequence). The DNA for the CDR3 is TGTGCCAGTAGGAGTAGCGGGAAGGTGTACTTC. As protein: CASRSSGKVYF.

The rearrangement links TRBV2 to TRBJ1-3, with D uncertain. Trimming removed 1 base at V and 3 bases at J, with 10 bases between. The CDR3 spans 15 residues. CDR1 is SNHLY, CDR2 FYNNEI, per germline. CDR3 nucleotides: TGTGCCAGCAGTGAAGATCGCGTCGGTGGAAACACCATATATTTT. It codes for CASSEDRVGGNTIYF. Together with reference TRBV2 and TRBJ1-3, the CDR3 gives the full variable domain: EPEVTQTPSHQVTQMGQEVILRCVPISNHLYFYWYRQILGQKVEFLVSFYNNEISEKSEIFDDQFSVERPDGSNFTLKIRSTKLEDSAMYFCASSEDRVGGNTIYFGEGSWLTVV.

On this clone: Other DNA sequences in this sample translate to the same CDR3. The chain couples TRBV18 to TRBJ2-2; D perhaps matches TRBD1 (5 bases). Germline loops: CDR1 KGHSH, CDR2 LQKENI. CDR3 length equals 15 residues. Trimming cost V 3 bases and J 0 bases, with 8 bases left between them. This CDR3 is CASSPDRTNTGELFF. The CDR3 bases are TGTGCCAGCTCACCTGACAGAACGAACACCGGGGAGCTGTTTTTT.

This clone was detected once. The chain is built from TRBV5-4 and TRBJ1-1; D might be TRBD1 (5 bases). Deletions cut 3 bases from V and 6 bases from J, with 15 bases between. Germline V gives CDR1 SGHNT, CDR2 YYREEE (reference sequence). CDR3 size: 14 residues. CDR3 in DNA: TGTGCCAGCAGCTCCAGGGTTGGGCCGGCTGAAGCTTTCTTT. It codes for CASSSRVGPAEAFF.

The V gene is TRBV11-2, the J gene TRBJ2-1; 16 bases map to TRBD2. Germline CDR1 reads SGHAT; CDR2 reads FQNNGV. J was trimmed by 8 bases and V by 5 bases; bases with no gene match: 12. The CDR3 is 18 amino acids. CDR3 residues: CASSLSTPGLAGGDEQFF. The CDR3 DNA is TGTGCCAGCAGCCTATCCACCCCGGGACTAGCGGGAGGGGATGAGCAGTTCTTC.

The V gene is TRBV4-3, the J gene TRBJ2-3, with D maybe TRBD1 (5 bases). The CDR3 is 19 residues long. CDR1 and CDR2 (germline): LGHNA, YSLEER. V was cut by 0 bases and J by 5 bases, with 24 bases left in between. CDR3 in amino acids: CASSQDYSQGTGQIDTQYF. DNA for the CDR3: TGCGCCAGCAGCCAAGATTATAGTCAGGGAACGGGTCAAATAGATACGCAGTATTTT.

The rearrangement links TRBV4-1 to TRBJ1-1; D might be TRBD1 (5 bases). Germline CDR1 MGHRA, CDR2 YSYEKL. V lost 1 base and J lost 1, with 13 bases in between. CDR3 size: 16 residues. The CDR3 nucleotides read TGCGCCAGCAGCCAAGGCCCCCCCGACAGGAACACTGAAGCTTTCTTT. This codes for CASSQGPPDRNTEAFF.